What follows are 30 T cell receptor beta chains derived from one specimen sequenced in a study of CD8 T cells in Susac syndrome (dated by TCRdb to the late 2010s). Library generation was performed with the immunoSEQ multiplex PCR assay. RNA was extracted with the RNeasy kit and about 0.5 to 1 ug was reverse transcribed using random hexamers. The public reads were run again by TCRdb, first through fastp at Q25 and then through MiXCR, and only productive beta chains were kept. Every entry covers one CDR3 protein and lists the most common genes and DNA from its rows. The sample table records about 100,000 distinct CDR3 sequences; roughly 96% of these occur just once. Of the sample, approximately 0.3% is held by the ten largest clones. The sequenced material came from CD8+ T cells from PBMCs. These receptors were obtained from a human donor with Susac syndrome.

The CDR3 protein is CASQGGTGLEETQYF. The CDR3 DNA follows: TGTGCCTCCCAGGGGGGGACGGGACTAGAAGAGACCCAGTACTTC. The chain has TRBV12-3 or TRBV12-4 and TRBJ2-5, with D perhaps TRBD2 (8 bases). V was cut by 11 bases and J by 3 bases, with 22 bases left in between. The CDR3 sequence is 15 residues long.

V and J are TRBV6-4 and TRBJ2-3, with D possibly being TRBD1 (6 bases). The V gene lost 2 bases and the J gene lost 2 bases, with 8 bases spanning the gap. Per the germline V gene, CDR1 is MRHNA and CDR2 is SNTAGT. The CDR3 is 14 amino acids. CDR3: CASSDEGHTDTQYF. The CDR3 DNA reads as TGTGCCAGCAGTGACGAGGGACACACAGATACGCAGTATTTT.

This chain connects TRBV29-1 to TRBJ2-3; a possible D gene is TRBD2 (5 bases). CDR1 SQVTM and CDR2 ANQGSEA come from the germline V gene. V lost 4 bases to trimming and J lost 2 bases, with 10 bases between them. The CDR3 consists of 13 residues. For the CDR3, the DNA is TGCAGCGTTGGGCGGGCGGCCACAGATACGCAGTATTTT. Translating gives CSVGRAATDTQYF.

The chain couples TRBV29-1 to TRBJ2-1; D gene ambiguous. V gave up 4 bases and J gave up 0 bases, with 10 bases separating them. The germline CDR1 and CDR2 sequences are SQVTM and ANQGSEA. The CDR3 loop spans 14 amino acids. CDR3 coding DNA: TGCAGCGTTGGGCAGCAGAGCTCCTACAATGAGCAGTTCTTC. Protein: CSVGQQSSYNEQFF.

The V and J genes are TRBV11-2 and TRBJ2-5, with D possibly TRBD1 on 5 matching bases. In germline, CDR1 is SGHAT, CDR2 FQNNGV. V lost 1 base and J lost 1, with 7 bases in between. This CDR3 region has 14 residues. This CDR3 is CASSLGGSQETQYF. The CDR3 DNA sequence: TGTGCCAGCAGCTTAGGGGGCTCCCAAGAGACCCAGTACTTC.

The chain couples TRBV9 to TRBJ2-2; D gene ambiguous. V was clipped by 0 bases and J by 2 bases, with 11 bases between them. Germline values: CDR1 SGDLS, CDR2 YYNGEE. This CDR3 comprises 16 residues. CDR3 sequence (DNA): TGTGCCAGCAGCGTAGAGGCCCAAACAAACACCGGGGAGCTGTTTTTT. It codes for CASSVEAQTNTGELFF.

V gene TRBV7-9 combines with J gene TRBJ2-7; D is unresolved. V dropped 3 bases and J dropped 2 bases, with 5 bases sitting between them. This CDR3 is 12 amino acids long. The germline V gene has CDR1 SEHNR and CDR2 FQNEAQ (reference sequence). As DNA, the CDR3 is TGTGCCAGCAGCTTGCAGGCCTACGAGCAGTACTTC. It encodes CASSLQAYEQYF.

The chain joins TRBV12-3 or TRBV12-4 to TRBJ2-7; D not resolved. The V end lost 6 bases, the J end lost 4 bases, and 13 bases lay between the germline ends. This CDR3 spans 13 amino acids. As DNA, the CDR3 is TGTGCCAGCAGCCTCGCTACGGATTACGAGCAGTACTTC. Translation: CASSLATDYEQYF.

V gene TRBV5-6 combines with J gene TRBJ1-2; D is unclear. This CDR3 is 15 amino acids long. V was pared by 3 bases and J by 4 bases, with 16 bases between. Germline CDR1 SGHDT, CDR2 YYEEEE. Written as DNA, the CDR3 is TGTGCCAGCAGCTCCAGGACGGGGTGGGTCTATGGCTACACCTTC. It codes for CASSSRTGWVYGYTF.

The chain recombines TRBV6-4 with TRBJ2-1; 7 positions agree with TRBD2. CDR1 and CDR2 from the germline V gene are MRHNA and SNTAGT. V was pared by 3 bases and J by 6 bases, with 2 bases of the junction left unmatched. CDR3 length equals 13 residues. As DNA, the CDR3 is TGTGCCAGCAGTGAGCGGGAGTTCAATGAGCAGTTCTTC. This codes for CASSEREFNEQFF.

The chain uses TRBV12-5 and TRBJ2-5; the D is unclear. V was cut by 6 bases and J by 5 bases, with 16 bases left in between. Germline CDR1 reads LGHNT; CDR2 reads FRNRAP. There are 14 residues in the CDR3. The DNA of the CDR3 is TGTGCTAGTGGCCACCCTGCGCTAGGGGAGACCCAGTACTTC. Amino acids: CASGHPALGETQYF.

The chain links TRBV29-1 to TRBJ2-5; TRBD1 agrees at 7 bases. Germline CDR1 SQVTM, CDR2 ANQGSEA. The CDR3 length is 14 residues. V shed 2 bases, J shed 5 bases, and the junction held 8 bases outside the gene matches. The CDR3 region is CSVERAGGGETQYF. DNA of the CDR3: TGCAGCGTTGAAAGGGCAGGGGGTGGGGAGACCCAGTACTTC.

This CDR3 reads CASSPSPGTGSEQYF. The CDR3 region has the DNA TGTGCCAGCAGCCCGAGTCCCGGGACAGGGTCCGAGCAGTACTTC. This chain joins TRBV3-1 and TRBJ2-7, with 9 bases matching TRBD1. Trimming removed 4 bases from V and 6 bases from J; junction bases left unmatched: 10. Germline V gives CDR1 LGHDT, CDR2 YNNKEL (reference sequence). This CDR3 is built from 15 residues.

This chain uses TRBV15 with TRBJ2-7, with D perhaps given as TRBD1 or TRBD2 (5 bases each). Per the germline V gene, CDR1 is LNHNV and CDR2 is YYDKDF (reference sequence). V lost 1 base to trimming and J lost 6 bases, with 7 bases between them. The CDR3 totals 12 residues. The CDR3, as DNA: TGTGCCACCAGCAGAGGTGGGGGCGAGCAGTACTTC. Protein product: CATSRGGGEQYF.

The CDR3, as DNA: TGTGCCAGCAGCTCTCTCCGGGGGAGGGTTGAGACCCAGTACTTC. Translating gives CASSSLRGRVETQYF. The chain recombines TRBV7-2 with TRBJ2-5, with 7 bases matching TRBD2. The CDR3 runs to 15 residues. The V segment lost 4 bases and the J segment 5 bases; nucleotides outside the gene matches: 10. Germline V CDR1 and CDR2: SGHTA, FQGNSA.

The rearrangement uses TRBV20-1 and TRBJ1-3; D may be TRBD1 (5 bases). V dropped 5 bases and J dropped 7 bases, with 15 bases sitting between them. This CDR3 is 13 amino acids long. Looked up from germline, CDR1 is DFQATT and CDR2 is SNEGSKA (reference sequence). This CDR3 reads CSAGRGAMNTIYF. CDR3 nucleotides: TGCAGTGCTGGTCGTGGGGCGATGAACACCATATATTTT.

The V call is TRBV28, the J call TRBJ2-3; D gene uncertain. The CDR3 length is 15 residues. Trimming removed 5 bases from V and 2 bases from J, with 14 bases in between. CDR1 is MDHEN, CDR2 SYDVKM, per germline. CDR3 sequence: CASSHHLGYTDTQYF. The CDR3, as DNA: TGTGCCAGCAGTCACCACCTGGGCTACACAGATACGCAGTATTTT.

This rearrangement joins TRBV7-9 to TRBJ2-1, with 7 bases lining up with TRBD2. The V segment lost 2 bases and the J segment 0 bases; nucleotides outside the gene matches: 1. There are 15 residues in the CDR3. Looked up from germline, CDR1 is SEHNR and CDR2 is FQNEAQ (reference sequence). The CDR3: CASSLLAGSYNEQFF. DNA for the CDR3: TGTGCCAGCAGCTTATTAGCGGGCTCCTACAATGAGCAGTTCTTC.

The chain joins TRBV19 to TRBJ1-2, with a tentative D call TRBD1 (5 bases). Germline V gives CDR1 LNHDA, CDR2 SQIVND (reference sequence). The CDR3 spans 12 residues. Trimming pared 6 bases from V and 12 bases from J, leaving 17 bases between. This CDR3 is CASRETSGKDTF. Here the CDR3 DNA reads TGTGCCAGTAGGGAGACCTCAGGGAAGGACACCTTC. Full variable domain (missing parts from reference TRBV19 and TRBJ1-2): DGGITQSPKYLFRKEGQNVTLSCEQNLNHDAMYWYRQDPGQGLRLIYYSQIVNDFQKGDIAEGYSVSREKKESFPLTVTSAQKNPTAFYLCASRETSGKDTFGSGTRLTVV.

The chain carries TRBV27 and TRBJ1-1; D may be TRBD1 (5 bases). The CDR3 runs to 13 residues. V lost 0 bases, J lost 4 bases, and 6 bases lay in between. Germline loops: CDR1 MNHEY, CDR2 SMNVEV (reference sequence). This chain's CDR3 is CASSLSGATEAFF. The CDR3, as DNA: TGTGCCAGCAGTTTATCTGGGGCCACTGAAGCTTTCTTT.

The rearrangement links TRBV28 to TRBJ2-7; TRBD2 is a possible D gene (6 bases). V was pared by 7 bases and J by 6 bases, with 13 bases between. The CDR3 contains 12 residues. Germline V gene lookup returns CDR1 MDHEN and CDR2 SYDVKM. The CDR3 bases are TGTGCCAGCACCGGGGGAACGGGCGAGCAGTACTTC. It encodes CASTGGTGEQYF.

The chain couples TRBV12-3 or TRBV12-4 to TRBJ2-7, with TRBD2 identical over 13 bases. The CDR3 sequence is 15 residues long. V lost 1 base and J lost 3; bases outside the gene matches: 0. CDR3 nucleotides: TGTGCCAGCAGTTTAGGGACTAGCGGGGGCTACGAGCAGTACTTC. This gives the protein CASSLGTSGGYEQYF.

V is TRBV29-1 and J is TRBJ1-2; 11 bases match TRBD1. The CDR3 consists of 16 residues. Germline V gene data show CDR1 as SQVTM and CDR2 as ANQGSEA. V was clipped by 2 bases and J by 6 bases; unmatched bases: 11. The CDR3 loop is CSVEKDRGRPVDGYTF. The CDR3, as DNA: TGCAGCGTTGAAAAGGACAGGGGGCGGCCTGTAGATGGCTACACCTTC.

This rearrangement joins TRBV27 to TRBJ2-1; possibly TRBD1 for D (5 bases). CDR1 and CDR2 (germline): MNHEY, SMNVEV (reference sequence). The CDR3 contains 14 residues. Trimming took 8 bases from V and 6 from J, leaving 17 bases between them. The DNA of the CDR3 is TGTGCCAGCGGGATCCAGGGTACAGGCAATGAGCAGTTCTTC. Its translation is CASGIQGTGNEQFF.

The rearrangement links TRBV28 to TRBJ2-5; tentatively, D is TRBD1 (5 bases). The germline gives CDR1 MDHEN, CDR2 SYDVKM. This CDR3 has 16 amino acids. Trimming took off 2 bases at V and 2 bases at J, with 15 bases between the two ends. In DNA form, the CDR3 reads TGTGCCAGCAGTTTAGAGCCAGGGCGACTGCAAGAGACCCAGTACTTC. Amino acids: CASSLEPGRLQETQYF.

The V call is TRBV2, the J call TRBJ2-7; TRBD2 might be the D (7 bases). The V end was cut by 8 bases, the J end by 2 bases, with 16 bases between. The CDR3 runs 14 residues. In germline, CDR1 is SNHLY, CDR2 FYNNEI. The CDR3 protein is CASSTRGGAYEQYF. Here the CDR3 DNA reads TGTGCCAGCTCTACCAGAGGGGGGGCCTACGAGCAGTACTTC.

The chain combines TRBV6-2 or TRBV6-3 with TRBJ2-1, with 14 nucleotides matching TRBD2. V gave up 4 bases and J gave up 7 bases; unmatched junction bases: 9. The CDR3 is 17 amino acids. The germline gives CDR1 MNHEY, CDR2 SVGEGT. CDR3 sequence (DNA): TGTGCCAGCAGTTCTCCTCGGACTAGCGGGGGGCGTAATGAGCAGTTCTTC. It encodes CASSSPRTSGGRNEQFF.

The V call is TRBV9, the J call TRBJ1-2; D might be TRBD1 (5 bases). Germline V CDR1 and CDR2: SGDLS, YYNGEE. CDR3 length equals 14 residues. V lost 3 bases to trimming and J lost 1 base, with 10 bases between them. The CDR3 DNA follows: TGTGCCAGCAGCGCGCGACAGATTAACTATGGCTACACCTTC. It is translated as CASSARQINYGYTF.

V usage is TRBV28 and J usage is TRBJ1-1, with D perhaps TRBD1 (6 bases). The CDR3 runs to 15 residues. Germline values: CDR1 MDHEN, CDR2 SYDVKM. With 7 bases removed from V and 0 bases from J, the gap between germline ends came to 15 bases. The CDR3 DNA follows: TGTGCCAGCACCCAAAGGACAGATTTGAACACTGAAGCTTTCTTT. This encodes CASTQRTDLNTEAFF.

This sequence joins TRBV20-1 and TRBJ2-7; TRBD2 might be the D (6 bases). This CDR3 is built from 13 residues. Germline CDR1 reads DFQATT; CDR2 reads SNEGSKA (reference sequence). V was shortened by 3 bases and J by 2 bases, with 11 bases between the two germline ends. CDR3: CSASSGTTYEQYF. DNA of the CDR3: TGCAGTGCTAGTAGCGGAACTACCTACGAGCAGTACTTC.